The clone carrying this TCR beta chain has just one count. Per the authors' pipeline: From reference gene primer amplification, estimates of nucleated cell counts were derived. Profiling relied on immunoSEQ multiplex PCR, and the TCRdb table lists in-frame clones only, not all of them. V, J and clone size derive from that table, while D and trimming were established from the DNA sequence. The sample comprises more than 150,000 clones, 80% to 90% of which are singletons, and 10% to 15% rests with the top ten. V lost 0 bases, J lost 1 base, and 4 bases stayed unmatched. CDR3 length: 16 amino acids. Germline-derived CDR1 and CDR2 are GTSNPN and SVGIG (reference sequence). A Seattle source enrolled patients during active infection and followed them longitudinally. The sample is drawn from a study of blood T cell repertoires in COVID-19. Looking at the study overall: Material from acute and convalescent COVID-19 was sourced from the United States, Italy and Spain. PBMCs, B-cell-depleted T cells, or T cells were the source of the cDNA or gDNA that made up the material.

The chain has TRBV30 and TRBJ2-2; TRBD2 matches 8 bases. This receptor was obtained from a woman aged 80 or over with COVID-19, enrolled during active disease. Sequencing was done on a sample of peripheral blood. Here the CDR3 DNA reads TGTGCCTGGAGTGTACTTCGGGGGGGGAACACCGGGGAGCTGTTTTTT. The encoded protein is CAWSVLRGGNTGELFF.